Below, 20 T cell receptor beta chains from the same sample are listed, as sequenced in a study of T cell responses to AZD1222 COVID-19 vaccine. Sequencing used immunoSEQ multiplex PCR; TCRdb keeps in-frame clones, though not all of them. The data show 150,000 to 250,000 clones, with approximately 93% seen just once and 3% to 3.5% held by the top ten. The sample in question was peripheral blood, obtained 28 days after the second AZD1222 dose. The receptors derive from an adult who received the AZD1222 COVID-19 vaccine.

CDR3 nucleotide sequence: TGCGCCAGCAGTGAAGGGGGGATAGCCAAAAACATTCAGTACTTC. Translated: CASSEGGIAKNIQYF. The chain recombines TRBV5-1 with TRBJ2-4; possibly TRBD1 or TRBD2 for D (6 bases each). V was shortened by 5 bases and J by 0 bases, with 12 bases between the two germline ends. Germline V gene lookup returns CDR1 SGHRS and CDR2 YFSETQ. The CDR3 covers 15 residues.

This clone was observed a single time. The chain uses TRBV28 and TRBJ1-1, with 7 bases that match TRBD1. This CDR3 comprises 13 residues. The junction had 6 bases not matched to a gene; V was cut back by 7 bases and J by 4 bases. Germline CDR1 is MDHEN and CDR2 is SYDVKM. DNA of the CDR3: TGTGCCAGCAAGGGGCAGGGGGGCACTGAAGCTTTCTTT. Amino acids: CASKGQGGTEAFF.

This clone appeared once. The chain uses TRBV19 and TRBJ2-3, with D possibly TRBD2 on 5 matching bases. Germline CDR1 LNHDA, CDR2 SQIVND (reference sequence). This CDR3 spans 13 amino acids. With 6 bases removed from V and 5 bases from J, the gap between germline ends came to 12 bases. CDR3 coding DNA: TGTGCCAGTAGACTAACGGGGTTAGATACGCAGTATTTT. This translates into CASRLTGLDTQYF.

The gene calls are TRBV11-3 and TRBJ1-3, with no clear D. Trimming stripped 6 bases from V and 4 bases from J, with 16 bases between. Germline V gene lookup returns CDR1 SGHNT and CDR2 YENEEA. This CDR3 is built from 15 residues. The CDR3 DNA reads TGTGCCAGCAGGAAAGAAACCTTGGGAGGAAACACCATATATTTT. Translating gives CASRKETLGGNTIYF.

This clone was recorded only once. This chain connects TRBV6-1 to TRBJ1-5, with TRBD1 as a possible D gene (6 bases). CDR1 is MNHNS and CDR2 is SASEGT in the germline V gene. The V end was cut by 1 base, the J end by 0 bases, with 13 bases between. This CDR3 has 17 residues. The CDR3 DNA reads as TGTGCCAGCAGTGAAGTGCCGGGACACCTTAGCAATCAGCCCCAGCATTTT. It codes for CASSEVPGHLSNQPQHF.

The rearrangement uses TRBV7-2 and TRBJ1-5, with D unclear. The V end was cut by 3 bases, the J end by 5 bases, with 8 bases between. Germline CDR1 and CDR2: SGHTA and FQGNSA. The CDR3 runs 13 residues. CDR3 in DNA: TGTGCCAGCAGCTTCATAAGGGATCAGCCCCAGCATTTT. Amino acids: CASSFIRDQPQHF. Full variable domain (rest looked up from reference TRBV7-2 and TRBJ1-5): GAGVSQSPSNKVTEKGKDVELRCDPISGHTALYWYRQSLGQGLEFLIYFQGNSAPDKSGLPSDRFSAERTGGSVSTLTIQRTQQEDSAVYLCASSFIRDQPQHFGDGTRLSIL.

This clone showed up just a few times. This sample also contains other DNA sequences that code for the same CDR3. V and J are TRBV18 and TRBJ1-1, with D unresolved. Trimming shortened V by 2 bases and J by 1 base, and 5 bases separated the two germline ends. The V gene's germline CDR1 is KGHSH and CDR2 LQKENI. The CDR3 runs to 13 residues. The CDR3 sequence is CASSPSQNTEAFF. The CDR3 DNA follows: TGTGCCAGCTCACCATCCCAGAACACTGAAGCTTTCTTT.

The rearrangement joins TRBV3-1 (or the pseudogene TRBV3-2) to TRBJ2-2, with 11 bases aligning to TRBD2. CDR1 and CDR2 from the germline V gene are LGHDT and YNNKEL (reference sequence). The CDR3 runs to 17 residues. V shed 5 bases, J shed 1 base, and the junction held 6 bases outside the gene matches. This CDR3 is CASSSRTSGQNTGELFF. Written as DNA, the CDR3 is TGTGCCAGCAGCTCGCGGACTAGCGGGCAGAACACCGGGGAGCTGTTTTTT.

The genes are TRBV5-1 and TRBJ1-2, with TRBD1 matching 7 bases. Germline V gene sequence: CDR1 SGHRS, CDR2 YFSETQ. The CDR3 spans 13 residues. The V and J ends lost 0 bases and 6 bases, in that order; junction bases with no gene match: 2. The CDR3 is CASSLGQGDGYTF. The CDR3 coding sequence is TGCGCCAGCAGCTTGGGGCAGGGGGATGGCTACACCTTC.

This clone is a singleton in its sample. The J gene is TRBJ2-1, the V gene TRBV29-1; 11 positions match TRBD2. J lost 7 bases, V lost 7 bases, and 3 bases had no gene match. The CDR3 consists of 12 residues. Germline lookup yields CDR1 SQVTM and CDR2 ANQGSEA. The CDR3 DNA reads as TGCAGCGCCGGGACTAGCGGAAATGAGCAGTTCTTC. Residues: CSAGTSGNEQFF.

The rearrangement links TRBV15 to TRBJ2-2; D ambiguous. Trimming took off 5 bases at V and 3 bases at J, with 13 bases between the two ends. The CDR3 is 15 residues long. Germline loops: CDR1 LNHNV, CDR2 YYDKDF (reference sequence). In DNA form, the CDR3 reads TGTGCCACCAGCTCAGGAATATGGTACACCGGGGAGCTGTTTTTT. Its protein is CATSSGIWYTGELFF.

The V and J genes are TRBV5-6 and TRBJ2-5; TRBD2 matches 9 bases. The CDR3 consists of 16 residues. CDR1 and CDR2 (germline): SGHDT, YYEEEE. V trimming: 0 bases; J trimming: 5 bases; junction bases outside the gene matches: 8. The CDR3 nucleotides read TGTGCCAGCAGCTTGGAGGTAGCGGGAGAATCCGAGACCCAGTACTTC. It translates to CASSLEVAGESETQYF.

The rearrangement uses TRBV28 and TRBJ1-5; D may be TRBD1 (6 bases). CDR3 length: 13 residues. CDR1 MDHEN and CDR2 SYDVKM come from the germline V gene. Trimming shortened V by 6 bases and J by 9 bases, and 15 bases separated the two germline ends. As DNA, the CDR3 is TGTGCCAGCAGAGTCGACAGGACGGGGCCCCAGCATTTT. Its protein product is CASRVDRTGPQHF.

The count of this clone is one. This sequence joins TRBV28 and TRBJ2-5; 9 bases line up with TRBD1. V lost 6 bases to trimming and J lost 5 bases; unmatched junction nucleotides: 4. CDR3 length: 13 amino acids. Germline CDR1 and CDR2: MDHEN and SYDVKM. CDR3 nucleotides: TGTGCCAGCAGACAGGGGGCGCGTGAGACCCAGTACTTC. This translates into CASRQGARETQYF.

The gene calls are TRBV19 and TRBJ2-5, with D unclear. The CDR3 has 14 amino acids. V was pared by 3 bases and J by 2 bases, with 10 bases between. Germline-derived CDR1 and CDR2 are LNHDA and SQIVND (reference sequence). CDR3 nucleotide sequence: TGTGCCAGTAGTATGGGCGGTTCTCAAGAGACCCAGTACTTC. This translates into CASSMGGSQETQYF.

The V call is TRBV4-1, the J call TRBJ2-1; 10 nucleotides agree with TRBD2. From germline, CDR1 is MGHRA and CDR2 YSYEKL. This CDR3 has 18 amino acids. J gave up 3 bases and V 1 base, and 9 bases lay outside the gene matches. The CDR3 sequence: CASSQGARSGRNYNEQFF. The CDR3 DNA follows: TGCGCCAGCAGCCAAGGCGCCCGTAGCGGGAGGAACTACAATGAGCAGTTCTTC.

This clone was seen a few times. The gene calls are TRBV28 and TRBJ2-5, with D uncertain. The CDR3 sequence is 10 residues long. Germline V lookup: CDR1 MDHEN, CDR2 SYDVKM. Trimming pared 8 bases from V and 5 bases from J, leaving 6 bases between. As DNA, the CDR3 is TGTGCCAGCCGAAGGGAGACCCAGTACTTC. Protein sequence: CASRRETQYF.

J is TRBJ2-7 and V is TRBV30; D is possibly TRBD2 (5 bases). This CDR3 has 14 residues. Germline V lookup: CDR1 GTSNPN, CDR2 SVGIG (reference sequence). With 0 bases removed from V and 3 bases from J, the gap between germline ends came to 12 bases. CDR3 protein: CAWSVWESSYEQYF. The CDR3 DNA reads TGTGCCTGGAGTGTATGGGAGTCTAGCTACGAGCAGTACTTC.

The genes are TRBV9 and TRBJ1-2; 10 nucleotides match TRBD1. J lost 2 bases, V lost 3 bases, and 7 bases had no gene match. The CDR3 runs 16 residues. CDR1 is SGDLS and CDR2 is YYNGEE in the germline V gene. In nucleotides, the CDR3 is TGTGCCAGCAGCGGCGGGACAGGGGATATAAACTATGGCTACACCTTC. It yields the protein CASSGGTGDINYGYTF.

This clone showed up just a few times. The V call is TRBV2, the J call TRBJ1-2, with 8 bases fitting TRBD1. There are 12 residues in the CDR3. CDR1 and CDR2 from the germline V gene are SNHLY and FYNNEI. V shed 9 bases and J 2 bases; nucleotides not matched to a gene: 2. CDR3 sequence: CARRQGNYGYTF. The CDR3 DNA reads as TGTGCCAGGCGACAGGGGAACTATGGCTACACCTTC.